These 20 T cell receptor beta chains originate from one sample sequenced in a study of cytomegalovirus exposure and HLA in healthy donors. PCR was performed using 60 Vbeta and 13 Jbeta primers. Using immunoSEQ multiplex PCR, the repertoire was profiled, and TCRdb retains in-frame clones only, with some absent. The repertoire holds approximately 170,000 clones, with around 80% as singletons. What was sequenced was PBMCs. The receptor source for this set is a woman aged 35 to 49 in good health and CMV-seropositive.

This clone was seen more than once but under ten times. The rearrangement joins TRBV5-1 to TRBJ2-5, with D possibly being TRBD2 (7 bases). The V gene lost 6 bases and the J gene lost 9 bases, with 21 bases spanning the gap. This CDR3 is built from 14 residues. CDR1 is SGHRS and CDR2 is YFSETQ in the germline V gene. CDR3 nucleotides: TGCGCCAGCATGGAGGGGGGGCCCACTCAGGCCCAGTACTTC. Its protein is CASMEGGPTQAQYF.

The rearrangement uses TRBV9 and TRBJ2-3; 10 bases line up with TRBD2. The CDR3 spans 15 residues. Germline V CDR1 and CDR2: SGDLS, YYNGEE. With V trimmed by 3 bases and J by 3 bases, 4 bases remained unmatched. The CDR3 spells CASSGTGLATDTQYF. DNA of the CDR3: TGTGCCAGCAGCGGGACGGGACTAGCGACAGATACGCAGTATTTT.

Here the CDR3 reads CTSSGRPCRLRTEAFF. CDR3 coding DNA: TGCACCAGCAGCGGGCGACCGTGCCGCTTGAGAACTGAAGCTTTCTTT. This sequence joins TRBV1 and TRBJ1-1; the table calls TRBD1, which could not be checked here. TRBV1 is termed a pseudogene. This CDR3 is 16 amino acids long.

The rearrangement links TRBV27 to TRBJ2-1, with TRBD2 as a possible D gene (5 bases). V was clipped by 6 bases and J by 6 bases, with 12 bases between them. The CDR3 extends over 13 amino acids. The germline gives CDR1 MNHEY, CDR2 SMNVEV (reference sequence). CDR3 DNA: TGTGCCAGCAGCCCGGACTGGGGCAATGAGCAGTTCTTC. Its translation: CASSPDWGNEQFF.

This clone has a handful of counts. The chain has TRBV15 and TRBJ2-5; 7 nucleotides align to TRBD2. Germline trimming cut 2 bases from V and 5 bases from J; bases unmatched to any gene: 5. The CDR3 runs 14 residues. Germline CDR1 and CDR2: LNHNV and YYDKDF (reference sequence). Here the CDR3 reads CATSRHTSEETQYF. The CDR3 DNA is TGTGCCACCAGCAGACATACTAGCGAGGAGACCCAGTACTTC.

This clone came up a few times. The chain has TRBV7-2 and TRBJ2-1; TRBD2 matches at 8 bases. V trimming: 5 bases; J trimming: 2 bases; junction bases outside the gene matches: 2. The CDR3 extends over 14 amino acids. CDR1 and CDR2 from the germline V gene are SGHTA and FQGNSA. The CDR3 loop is CASSRGGPYNEQFF. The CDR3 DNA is TGTGCCAGCAGCCGCGGGGGGCCCTACAATGAGCAGTTCTTC.

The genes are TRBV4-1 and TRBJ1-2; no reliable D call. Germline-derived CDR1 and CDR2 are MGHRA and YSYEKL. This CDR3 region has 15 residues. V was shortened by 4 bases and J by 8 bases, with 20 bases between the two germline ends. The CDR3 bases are TGCGCCAGCAGCCGCCCCGACGAGGTTTTTTGGGGCTACACCTTC. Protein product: CASSRPDEVFWGYTF.

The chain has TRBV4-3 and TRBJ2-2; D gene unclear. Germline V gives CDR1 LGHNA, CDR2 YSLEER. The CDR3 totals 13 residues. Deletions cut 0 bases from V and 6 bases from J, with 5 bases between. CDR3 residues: CASSQDPAGELFF. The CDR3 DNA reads TGCGCCAGCAGCCAAGACCCGGCCGGGGAGCTGTTTTTT.

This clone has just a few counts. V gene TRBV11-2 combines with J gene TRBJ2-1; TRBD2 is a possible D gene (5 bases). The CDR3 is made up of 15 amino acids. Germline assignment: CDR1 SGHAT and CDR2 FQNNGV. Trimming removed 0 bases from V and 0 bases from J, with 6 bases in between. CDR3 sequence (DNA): TGTGCCAGCAGCTTAGACGGGGACTCCTACAATGAGCAGTTCTTC. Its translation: CASSLDGDSYNEQFF.

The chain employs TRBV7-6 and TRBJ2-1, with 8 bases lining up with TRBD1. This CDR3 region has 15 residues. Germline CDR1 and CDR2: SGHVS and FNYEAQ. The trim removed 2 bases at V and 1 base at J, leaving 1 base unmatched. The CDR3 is CASSLNRGSYNEQFF. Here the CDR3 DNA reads TGTGCCAGCAGCTTAAACAGGGGGTCCTACAATGAGCAGTTCTTC.

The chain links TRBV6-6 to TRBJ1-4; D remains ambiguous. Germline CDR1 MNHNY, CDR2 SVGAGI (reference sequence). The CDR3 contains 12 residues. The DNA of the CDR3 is TGTGCTGGAGGACGGATTAATGAAAAACTGTTTTTT. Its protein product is CAGGRINEKLFF.

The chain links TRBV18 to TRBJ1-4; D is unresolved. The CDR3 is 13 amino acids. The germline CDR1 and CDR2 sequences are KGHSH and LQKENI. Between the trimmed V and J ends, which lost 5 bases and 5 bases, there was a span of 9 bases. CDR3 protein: CASSWSQNEKLFF. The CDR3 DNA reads TGTGCCAGCTCATGGAGCCAAAATGAAAAACTGTTTTTT.

CDR3 residues: CASSQGLLNEKLFF. Written as DNA, the CDR3 is TGTGCCAGTAGCCAAGGACTGCTTAATGAAAAACTGTTTTTT. V is TRBV19 and J is TRBJ1-4; D call uncertain. V was cut by 6 bases and J by 4 bases, with 12 bases left in between. The CDR3 length is 14 residues. Looked up from germline, CDR1 is LNHDA and CDR2 is SQIVND (reference sequence).

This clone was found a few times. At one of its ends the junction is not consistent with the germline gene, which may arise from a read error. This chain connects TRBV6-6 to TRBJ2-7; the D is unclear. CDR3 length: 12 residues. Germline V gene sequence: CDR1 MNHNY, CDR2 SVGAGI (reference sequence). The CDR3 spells CSSRYAAYEQYF. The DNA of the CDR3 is TGTTCCAGCAGGTACGCGGCATACGAGCAGTACTTC.

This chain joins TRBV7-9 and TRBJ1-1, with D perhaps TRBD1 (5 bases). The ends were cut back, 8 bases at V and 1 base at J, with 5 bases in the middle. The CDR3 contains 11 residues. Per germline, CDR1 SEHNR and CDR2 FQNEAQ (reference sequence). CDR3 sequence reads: CASQGNTEAFF. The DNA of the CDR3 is TGTGCCAGCCAGGGGAACACTGAAGCTTTCTTT.

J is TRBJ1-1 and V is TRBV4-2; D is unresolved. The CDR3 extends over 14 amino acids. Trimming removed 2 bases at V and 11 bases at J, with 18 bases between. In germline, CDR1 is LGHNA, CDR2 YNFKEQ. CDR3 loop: CASSQTSARESAFF. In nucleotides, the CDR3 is TGTGCCAGCAGCCAAACGAGTGCCCGGGAGAGCGCTTTCTTT.

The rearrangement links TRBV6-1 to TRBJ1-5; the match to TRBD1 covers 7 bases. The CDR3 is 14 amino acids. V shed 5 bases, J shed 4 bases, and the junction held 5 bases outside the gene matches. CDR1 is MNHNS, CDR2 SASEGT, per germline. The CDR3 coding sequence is TGTGCCAGCAGTACCGGGACAGTTAATCAGCCCCAGCATTTT. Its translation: CASSTGTVNQPQHF.

The CDR3 reads CASNRDNYGYTF. CDR3 sequence (DNA): TGTGCCAGCAACAGGGATAACTATGGCTACACCTTC. The V gene is TRBV2, the J gene TRBJ1-2; the D gene is possibly TRBD1 (6 bases). CDR1 SNHLY and CDR2 FYNNEI come from the germline V gene. V shed 7 bases and J shed 1 base, with 7 bases lying between them. CDR3 length equals 12 residues.

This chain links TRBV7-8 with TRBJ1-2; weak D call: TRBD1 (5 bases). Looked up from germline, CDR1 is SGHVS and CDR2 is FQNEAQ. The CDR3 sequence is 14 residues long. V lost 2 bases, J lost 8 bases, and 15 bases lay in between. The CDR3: CASSLLGLIGGYTF. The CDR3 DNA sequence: TGTGCCAGCAGCTTATTGGGGCTGATAGGGGGCTACACCTTC.

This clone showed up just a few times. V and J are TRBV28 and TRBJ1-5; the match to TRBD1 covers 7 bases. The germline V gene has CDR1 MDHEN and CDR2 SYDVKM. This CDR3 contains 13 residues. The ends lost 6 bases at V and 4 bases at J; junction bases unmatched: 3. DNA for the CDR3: TGTGCCAGCAGCCCGACAGGGAATCAGCCCCAGCATTTT. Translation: CASSPTGNQPQHF.